Reported below is one T cell receptor (beta chain). Germline V CDR1 and CDR2: SGHNT, YENEEA. Trimming removed 4 bases from V and 2 bases from J; junction bases left unmatched: 0. This CDR3 is built from 14 residues. Sequencing was performed with immunoSEQ multiplex PCR; in TCRdb, only in-frame clones are kept and a portion is missing. The data contain approximately 300,000 clones, roughly 86% of them singletons. The data stem from a study of blood T cell repertoires in COVID-19. Overall study: The samples span acute and convalescent COVID-19 from the United States, Italy and Spain. PBMCs, B-cell-depleted T cells, or T cells provided the cDNA or gDNA that made up the material.

This TCR was sampled from a woman aged 30 to 39 with COVID-19, enrolled during active disease. V is TRBV11-3 and J is TRBJ1-3, with 9 nucleotides matching TRBD1. Sequencing was carried out using peripheral blood. This CDR3 reads CASSWTGAGNTIYF. The CDR3 DNA reads as TGTGCCAGCAGCTGGACAGGGGCTGGAAACACCATATATTTT.